Each of the 29 T cell receptor beta chains below was sequenced from the same sample in a study of T cell repertoires in ileal Crohn's disease. Time point specified: neoterminal ileum biopsy at postoperative endoscopy, about 6 months after surgery. Sequencing used immunoSEQ multiplex PCR; TCRdb keeps in-frame clones, though not all of them. The sample holds 55,000 to 65,000 clones, about 88% seen once. The material sequenced was ileal tissue. The receptors here all came from an adult with Crohn's disease.

The rearrangement uses TRBV9 and TRBJ2-7; TRBD2 aligns across 9 bases. CDR3 length: 14 amino acids. Germline V gives CDR1 SGDLS, CDR2 YYNGEE. The ends lost 0 bases at V and 4 bases at J; junction bases unmatched: 2. CDR3: CASSVALAGYEQYF. The CDR3 DNA sequence: TGTGCCAGCAGCGTAGCCCTAGCGGGATACGAGCAGTACTTC. Together with reference TRBV9 and TRBJ2-7, the CDR3 gives the full variable domain: DSGVTQTPKHLITATGQRVTLRCSPRSGDLSVYWYQQSLDQGLQFLIQYYNGEERAKGNILERFSAQQFPDLHSELNLSSLELGDSALYFCASSVALAGYEQYFGPGTRLTVT.

The chain employs TRBV7-8 and TRBJ2-1; TRBD2 is a possible D gene (5 bases). Per the germline V gene, CDR1 is SGHVS and CDR2 is FQNEAQ. With 3 bases removed from V and 11 bases from J, the gap between germline ends came to 11 bases. The CDR3 is 12 amino acids. The CDR3 region has the DNA TGTGCCAGCAGCTTTGAGGGAGTTCAGCAGTTCTTC. Protein sequence: CASSFEGVQQFF.

The J gene is TRBJ1-2, the V gene TRBV4-1; D remains unclear. Germline lookup yields CDR1 MGHRA and CDR2 YSYEKL. V lost 2 bases and J 12 bases, leaving 16 bases between the germline ends. The CDR3 consists of 13 residues. The CDR3 spells CASSQILAPLNTF. CDR3 in DNA: TGCGCCAGCAGCCAAATTTTAGCCCCACTTAACACCTTC.

The chain recombines TRBV4-3 with TRBJ2-2, with 9 bases that match TRBD1. CDR1 and CDR2 from the germline V gene are LGHNA and YSLEER. This CDR3 comprises 18 residues. V dropped 0 bases and J dropped 5; count of bases not matched to a gene: 10. The CDR3 region has the DNA TGCGCCAGCAGCCAAGAGCCTCGGACAGGGGCCCCTACCGGGGAGCTGTTTTTT. This sequence encodes CASSQEPRTGAPTGELFF.

The V call is TRBV6-1, the J call TRBJ1-5, with D possibly TRBD1 on 5 matching bases. Trimming shortened V by 7 bases and J by 0 bases, and 13 bases separated the two germline ends. The CDR3 runs to 15 residues. The germline V gene encodes CDR1 MNHNS and CDR2 SASEGT. The CDR3 is CASTGTAGSNQPQHF. The CDR3 bases are TGTGCCAGCACCGGGACTGCGGGTAGCAATCAGCCCCAGCATTTT.

The chain employs TRBV4-1 and TRBJ2-5; TRBD2 is a possible D gene (5 bases). The CDR3 runs 15 residues. Trimming removed 0 bases at V and 5 bases at J, with 13 bases between. Germline values: CDR1 MGHRA, CDR2 YSYEKL. The DNA for the CDR3 is TGCGCCAGCAGCCAAGACCGGCGGGCCGGGGAGACCCAGTACTTC. Translating it yields CASSQDRRAGETQYF.

The V gene is TRBV2, the J gene TRBJ1-2; D might be TRBD1 (6 bases). Germline V CDR1 and CDR2: SNHLY, FYNNEI. Deletions cut 0 bases from V and 7 bases from J, with 12 bases between. The CDR3 contains 14 residues. The CDR3 protein is CASSEASQGSGYTF. CDR3 DNA: TGTGCCAGCAGTGAAGCTTCACAGGGTTCTGGCTACACCTTC. The variable domain in full, with the rest retrieved from reference TRBV2 and TRBJ1-2, is EPEVTQTPSHQVTQMGQEVILRCVPISNHLYFYWYRQILGQKVEFLVSFYNNEISEKSEIFDDQFSVERPDGSNFTLKIRSTKLEDSAMYFCASSEASQGSGYTFGSGTRLTVV.

In DNA form, the CDR3 reads TGTGCCAGCAGCTTAGTGGGACTAGCGGGAAAGGGCGAGCAGTACTTC. Amino acids: CASSLVGLAGKGEQYF. J is TRBJ2-7 and V is TRBV7-3; 13 bases fit TRBD2. The ends lost 2 bases at V and 6 bases at J; junction bases unmatched: 7. CDR3 length: 16 residues. From germline, CDR1 is SGHTA and CDR2 FQGTGA.

This rearrangement joins TRBV7-8 to TRBJ1-2; possibly TRBD1 for D (6 bases). Trimming took 5 bases from V and 4 from J, leaving 17 bases between them. CDR3 size: 15 residues. CDR1 and CDR2 from the germline V gene are SGHVS and FQNEAQ. CDR3 in DNA: TGTGCCAGCAGCCCCGACTGGACAGTCAGCTATGGCTACACCTTC. Residues: CASSPDWTVSYGYTF.

The chain recombines TRBV7-2 with TRBJ2-5, with D possibly being TRBD2 (5 bases). This CDR3 comprises 12 residues. Germline assignment: CDR1 SGHTA and CDR2 FQGNSA. V lost 3 bases and J lost 10, with 12 bases in between. The CDR3 region is CASSLGVRDQYF. CDR3 sequence (DNA): TGTGCCAGCAGCTTGGGAGTCAGAGACCAGTACTTC.

This clone was observed a handful of times. CDR3 protein: CASSLFGREVTEGYTF. The CDR3 DNA follows: TGTGCCAGCAGCTTATTCGGCAGGGAGGTTACGGAGGGCTACACCTTC. This rearrangement joins TRBV7-2 to TRBJ1-2; tentative D call: TRBD1 (5 bases). V was clipped by 2 bases and J by 8 bases, with 21 bases between them. The V gene's germline CDR1 is SGHTA and CDR2 FQGNSA. The CDR3 length is 16 residues.

The rearrangement uses TRBV2 and TRBJ2-1, with 7 bases identical to TRBD2. J gave up 6 bases and V 7 bases, and 6 bases lay outside the gene matches. The length of the CDR3 is 13 residues. Per germline, CDR1 SNHLY and CDR2 FYNNEI. The CDR3 sequence is CASIRERGNEQFF. CDR3 sequence (DNA): TGTGCCAGCATTAGGGAGCGGGGCAATGAGCAGTTCTTC.

The chain recombines TRBV7-9 with TRBJ2-6, with TRBD2 identical over 10 bases. The germline V gene has CDR1 SEHNR and CDR2 FQNEAQ (reference sequence). Germline trimming cut 6 bases from V and 1 base from J; bases unmatched to any gene: 9. This CDR3 has 18 residues. The CDR3 loop reads CASSNRLAGVSGANVLTF. CDR3 DNA: TGTGCCAGCAGTAACCGGCTAGCGGGAGTGTCTGGGGCCAACGTCCTGACTTTC.

The chain joins TRBV5-5 to TRBJ1-1; D gene ambiguous. The CDR3 covers 13 residues. The germline V gene encodes CDR1 SGHKS and CDR2 YYEKEE (reference sequence). Trimming pared 4 bases from V and 0 bases from J, leaving 7 bases between. As DNA, the CDR3 is TGTGCCAGCAGCCTTATTATGAACACTGAAGCTTTCTTT. Residues: CASSLIMNTEAFF. Variable domain in full (rest from reference TRBV5-5 and TRBJ1-1): DAGVTQSPTHLIKTRGQQVTLRCSPISGHKSVSWYQQVLGQGPQFIFQYYEKEERGRGNFPDRFSARQFPNYSSELNVNALLLGDSALYLCASSLIMNTEAFFGQGTRLTVV.

The chain's CDR3 is CAWIPRSGNTIYF. For the CDR3, the DNA is TGTGCCTGGATCCCCCGCTCTGGAAACACCATATATTTT. The genes are TRBV30 and TRBJ1-3; D not certain. In germline, CDR1 is GTSNPN, CDR2 SVGIG (reference sequence). V gave up 4 bases and J gave up 0 bases, with 7 bases separating them. CDR3 length: 13 amino acids.

The V gene is TRBV10-3, the J gene TRBJ1-2; a weak D match, TRBD1 (6 bases). CDR1 and CDR2 from the germline V gene are ENHRY and SYGVKD. V gave up 7 bases and J gave up 4 bases, with 10 bases separating them. This CDR3 region has 12 residues. Here the CDR3 DNA reads TGTGCCATCACATCGGACAGCTATGGCTACACCTTC. Amino acid sequence: CAITSDSYGYTF.

In its sample, this clone was seen a few times. This rearrangement joins TRBV7-9 to TRBJ1-2; tentative D call: TRBD1 (6 bases). The V gene's germline CDR1 is SEHNR and CDR2 FQNEAQ (reference sequence). Trimming took 8 bases from V and 8 from J, leaving 18 bases between them. This CDR3 spans 13 amino acids. The CDR3 loop reads CASSWGQRQGYTF. The CDR3, as DNA: TGTGCCAGCTCCTGGGGGCAGAGACAGGGCTACACCTTC.

V usage is TRBV15 and J usage is TRBJ1-5, with TRBD1 identical over 7 bases. The CDR3 is 13 residues long. The germline V gene has CDR1 LNHNV and CDR2 YYDKDF (reference sequence). With 5 bases clipped from V and 4 bases from J, the junction kept 2 bases outside the gene matches. CDR3 nucleotide sequence: TGTGCCACCAGCTCGACAGGGAATCAGCCCCAGCATTTT. Its protein is CATSSTGNQPQHF.

A few counts support this clone. The genes are TRBV5-8 and TRBJ2-7; D is perhaps TRBD1 (5 bases). This CDR3 is built from 12 residues. CDR1 is SGHTS and CDR2 is YDEGEE in the germline V gene. V lost 4 bases, J lost 3 bases, and 8 bases lay in between. CDR3 region: CASSNQGYEQYF. The CDR3 nucleotides are TGTGCCAGCAGCAACCAGGGCTACGAGCAGTACTTC.

The genes are TRBV28 and TRBJ2-7, with 12 bases aligning to TRBD1. The CDR3 is 14 amino acids. Per germline, CDR1 MDHEN and CDR2 SYDVKM. V lost 4 bases and J lost 6; bases outside the gene matches: 4. The CDR3 is CASSSGQGASEQYV. In nucleotides, the CDR3 is TGTGCCAGCAGTTCGGGACAGGGGGCGTCCGAGCAGTACGTC.

This clone was seen a single time. V is TRBV7-2 and J is TRBJ1-5, with 7 bases that match TRBD1. V shed 1 base, J shed 8 bases, and the junction held 8 bases outside the gene matches. The CDR3 totals 15 residues. CDR1 is SGHTA, CDR2 FQGNSA, per germline. DNA for the CDR3: TGTGCCAGCAGCTTAGACAGGGGCCCCGGGGAGCCCCAGCATTTT. This gives the protein CASSLDRGPGEPQHF.

The chain joins TRBV5-4 to TRBJ1-6; no clear D gene. CDR1 is SGHNT and CDR2 is YYREEE in the germline V gene (reference sequence). V was pared by 4 bases and J by 7 bases, with 15 bases between. There are 15 residues in the CDR3. The DNA of the CDR3 is TGTGCCAGCAGCCAAGCTCAGGCTAGCAATTCACCCCTCCACTTT. It specifies CASSQAQASNSPLHF.

The chain links TRBV6-6 to TRBJ2-7; perhaps TRBD2 as D (5 bases). Germline CDR1 reads MNHNY; CDR2 reads SVGAGI (reference sequence). The length of the CDR3 is 13 residues. The ends were cut back, 8 bases at V and 5 bases at J, with 16 bases in the middle. The CDR3 here is CASCSLAFDEQYF. In nucleotides, the CDR3 is TGTGCCAGCTGCTCTTTAGCGTTCGACGAGCAGTACTTC.

The J gene is TRBJ1-1, the V gene TRBV28; no clear D. V lost 2 bases and J 6 bases, leaving 7 bases between the germline ends. The V gene's germline CDR1 is MDHEN and CDR2 SYDVKM. The CDR3 has 12 residues. The CDR3 here is CASSLGRAEAFF. The CDR3 nucleotides are TGTGCCAGCAGTTTAGGGAGGGCTGAAGCTTTCTTT.

The chain links TRBV6-6 to TRBJ2-1; D may be TRBD2 (6 bases). Germline-derived CDR1 and CDR2 are MNHNY and SVGAGI (reference sequence). CDR3 length equals 16 residues. With 6 bases removed from V and 5 bases from J, the gap between germline ends came to 20 bases. This CDR3 is CASRTTGLPFNNEQFF. The CDR3 DNA follows: TGTGCCAGCAGAACAACCGGACTACCTTTTAACAATGAGCAGTTCTTC.

The chain carries TRBV7-2 and TRBJ1-6, with 8 positions matching TRBD1. Germline V gene sequence: CDR1 SGHTA, CDR2 FQGNSA. The ends lost 0 bases at V and 9 bases at J; junction bases unmatched: 4. The CDR3 has 15 residues. The CDR3 region has the DNA TGTGCCAGCAGCTTAGCGCAGGGGGCGTTTTCACCCCTCCACTTT. It codes for CASSLAQGAFSPLHF.

The chain combines TRBV5-1 with TRBJ2-4, with D perhaps matching TRBD2 (5 bases). Trimming stripped 0 bases from V and 0 bases from J, with 16 bases between. This CDR3 has 18 residues. CDR1 and CDR2 from the germline V gene are SGHRS and YFSETQ. CDR3 amino acids: CASSLGPGKQIAKNIQYF. The CDR3, as DNA: TGCGCCAGCAGCTTGGGTCCGGGGAAGCAAATAGCCAAAAACATTCAGTACTTC.

V is TRBV15 and J is TRBJ1-5; 8 nucleotides agree with TRBD1. The CDR3 is 15 residues long. The V segment lost 3 bases and the J segment 3 bases; nucleotides outside the gene matches: 4. CDR1 and CDR2 (germline): LNHNV, YYDKDF (reference sequence). Written as DNA, the CDR3 is TGTGCCACCAGCAGCCGGGGACAGGTCAATCAGCCCCAGCATTTT. Its translation: CATSSRGQVNQPQHF.

The DNA of the CDR3 is TGCGCCAGCAGCTCGGGACAGGGGCATTCACCCCTCCACTTT. Translated: CASSSGQGHSPLHF. This chain uses TRBV5-1 with TRBJ1-6; TRBD1 matches 10 bases. The germline CDR1 and CDR2 sequences are SGHRS and YFSETQ. The CDR3 runs to 14 residues. The junction had 2 bases not matched to a gene; V was cut back by 3 bases and J by 8 bases.